A single sample gave rise to the 7 T cell receptor beta chains below, sequenced in a study of T cells in tuberculosis. TCRdb keeps only in-frame clones here, not all; method: immunoSEQ multiplex PCR. The profile covers about 36,000 clones, with roughly 93% appearing a single time and roughly 6.4% taken by the ten largest. Material for sequencing was PBMCs. The receptors here all came from a donor aged 5-35 years with latent tuberculosis or without tuberculosis infection.

CDR3 protein: CASSKAFRDRESDEKLFF. As DNA, the CDR3 is TGTGCCAGCAGCAAAGCCTTCCGGGACAGGGAATCGGATGAAAAACTGTTTTTT. The chain joins TRBV21-1 to TRBJ1-4; TRBD1 is taken as the D call from the table, unchecked against the DNA. TRBV21-1 represents a pseudogene. The CDR3 is made up of 18 amino acids.

This clone was observed a single time. V is TRBV7-2 and J is TRBJ2-7, with D perhaps matching TRBD2 (6 bases). V lost 4 bases and J 3 bases, leaving 13 bases between the germline ends. Germline V gene lookup returns CDR1 SGHTA and CDR2 FQGNSA. This CDR3 is 14 amino acids long. CDR3 nucleotides: TGTGCCAGCAGCTACTATTCGGGGGACTACGAGCAGTACTTC. This translates into CASSYYSGDYEQYF.

This clone has only one observation. The V and J genes are TRBV4-1 and TRBJ1-1; weak D call: TRBD1 (5 bases). The CDR3 is 13 residues long. Between the trimmed V and J ends, which lost 4 bases and 4 bases, there was a span of 10 bases. Germline V gene sequence: CDR1 MGHRA, CDR2 YSYEKL. CDR3: CASSLSGATEAFF. The CDR3 bases are TGCGCCAGCAGCCTCAGTGGGGCCACTGAAGCTTTCTTT.

V gene TRBV4-2 combines with J gene TRBJ1-4; TRBD1 matches at 10 bases. V trimming: 4 bases; J trimming: 4 bases; junction bases outside the gene matches: 3. Germline V gene lookup returns CDR1 LGHNA and CDR2 YNFKEQ. This CDR3 contains 15 residues. CDR3 bases: TGTGCCAGCAGCCCCGGGGACAGGGGTAATGAAAAACTGTTTTTT. Amino acid sequence: CASSPGDRGNEKLFF.

The V and J genes are TRBV2 and TRBJ2-1; maybe TRBD1 (6 bases). V was cut by 6 bases and J by 0 bases, with 15 bases left in between. This CDR3 is 16 amino acids long. The germline gives CDR1 SNHLY, CDR2 FYNNEI. CDR3 DNA sequence: TGTGCCAGCAGGAAGGACAGCCAAAGCTCCTACAATGAGCAGTTCTTC. Translating gives CASRKDSQSSYNEQFF. Supplemented by reference TRBV2 and TRBJ2-1, the full variable domain reads EPEVTQTPSHQVTQMGQEVILRCVPISNHLYFYWYRQILGQKVEFLVSFYNNEISEKSEIFDDQFSVERPDGSNFTLKIRSTKLEDSAMYFCASRKDSQSSYNEQFFGPGTRLTVL.

The chain is built from TRBV7-6 and TRBJ2-1; a weak D match, TRBD2 (6 bases). V dropped 5 bases and J dropped 4 bases, with 18 bases sitting between them. The germline V gene encodes CDR1 SGHVS and CDR2 FNYEAQ. This CDR3 is 16 amino acids long. This CDR3 reads CASSPLGGLQYNEQFF. CDR3 sequence (DNA): TGTGCCAGCAGCCCTCTAGGAGGGCTACAATACAATGAGCAGTTCTTC.

The rearrangement joins TRBV27 to TRBJ1-2; weak D call: TRBD1 (5 bases). CDR1 and CDR2 (germline): MNHEY, SMNVEV (reference sequence). This CDR3 region has 13 residues. Trimming took off 0 bases at V and 8 bases at J, with 10 bases between the two ends. CDR3 DNA: TGTGCCAGCAGTTTATCAGGGGATGGAGGCTACACCTTC. Protein: CASSLSGDGGYTF.